The next 31 T cell receptor beta chains were all read from a single sample in a study of T cells in Graves' hyperthyroidism and ophthalmopathy. TCR beta CDR3 region amplification was performed from RNA transcripts. The TCR CDR3 first-round RT-PCR relied on the HTBI primer set. TCRdb ran MiXCR on the multiplex PCR reads and lists one entry per CDR3 protein. The sample includes 500,000 to 600,000 distinct CDR3 sequences, 35% to 55% of them seen just once. Material: peripheral blood or thyroid tissue (not recorded which). The receptors shown here come from an adult woman with Graves' disease, either hyperthyroidism or ophthalmopathy (not recorded which).

Comment on this clonotype: A much larger clone differs from this one at a single base, so this may be a read error. The chain couples TRBV11-2 to TRBJ2-7; 8 nucleotides line up with TRBD1. V shed 6 bases, J shed 2 bases, and the junction held 9 bases outside the gene matches. Germline loops: CDR1 SGHAT, CDR2 FQNNGV. The CDR3 extends over 15 amino acids. The CDR3 protein is CASRSVQGGAYEQYF. The DNA of the CDR3 is TGTGCCAGCAGGTCCGTACAGGGGGGCGCCTACGAGCAGTACTTC.

This clonotype occurred many times. This sequence joins TRBV7-9 and TRBJ2-5; D remains unclear. Deletions cut 5 bases from V and 14 bases from J, with 18 bases between. The CDR3 length is 12 residues. CDR1 SEHNR and CDR2 FQNEAQ come from the germline V gene (reference sequence). The CDR3: CASSPARTSRYF. The CDR3 coding sequence is TGTGCCAGCAGCCCAGCAAGGACGAGCCGTTACTTC.

Comment on this clonotype: This clone may be a read error of a much larger clone one base away. The conserved phenylalanine or tryptophan is not found at the CDR3 terminus, so this likely reflects a read error. V usage is TRBV6-1 and J usage is TRBJ1-1; the D is unclear. V lost 2 bases, J lost 5 bases, and 12 bases lay in between. Looked up from germline, CDR1 is MNHNS and CDR2 is SASEGT. CDR3 size: 14 residues. The CDR3 DNA follows: TGTGCCAGCAGTGAACTAGCCATAGGAACTGAAGCTTTCCTT. This gives the protein CASSELAIGTEAFL.

The chain joins TRBV10-3 to TRBJ2-5; D could derive from TRBD1 or TRBD2 (5 bases each). In germline, CDR1 is ENHRY, CDR2 SYGVKD. The CDR3 consists of 14 residues. Between the trimmed V and J ends, which lost 2 bases and 4 bases, there was a span of 11 bases. CDR3 amino acids: CAISEEGWRETQYF. DNA for the CDR3: TGTGCCATCAGTGAGGAGGGGTGGAGAGAGACCCAGTACTTC.

This chain joins TRBV29-1 and TRBJ1-4, with TRBD1 matching 8 bases. The V segment lost 7 bases and the J segment 7 bases; nucleotides outside the gene matches: 11. Germline assignment: CDR1 SQVTM and CDR2 ANQGSEA. The CDR3 is 14 residues long. Written as DNA, the CDR3 is TGCAGCGAGGACAGGGCCCCACTGATTGAAAAACTGTTTTTT. Its translation: CSEDRAPLIEKLFF. The whole variable domain, filled in from reference TRBV29-1 and TRBJ1-4, reads SAVISQKPSRDICQRGTSLTIQCQVDSQVTMMFWYRQQPGQSLTLIATANQGSEATYESGFVIDKFPISRPNLTFSTLTVSNMSPEDSSIYLCSEDRAPLIEKLFFGSGTQLSVL.

This clonotype has at least ten counts. The chain combines TRBV5-1 with TRBJ2-5; TRBD2 agrees at 8 bases. The CDR3 runs 14 residues. With 2 bases clipped from V and 4 bases from J, the junction kept 4 bases outside the gene matches. CDR1 is SGHRS and CDR2 is YFSETQ in the germline V gene. CDR3 sequence (DNA): TGCGCCAGCAGCTTCAGGCTAGCGGGAGAGACCCAGTACTTC. It codes for CASSFRLAGETQYF.

The rearrangement joins TRBV28 to TRBJ1-1; 9 bases are shared with TRBD1. Germline V gene sequence: CDR1 MDHEN, CDR2 SYDVKM. The trim removed 5 bases at V and 7 bases at J, leaving 14 bases unmatched. The CDR3 runs to 16 residues. The CDR3, as DNA: TGTGCCAGCAGTCCTGGCCTCGGACAGGGGACACGTGAAGCTTTCTTT. This gives the protein CASSPGLGQGTREAFF.

This clonotype was counted a few times. V and J are TRBV7-8 and TRBJ2-7; D possibly corresponds to TRBD2 (6 bases). The CDR3 length is 16 residues. The germline CDR1 and CDR2 sequences are SGHVS and FQNEAQ. Trimming cost V 6 bases and J 0 bases, with 18 bases left between them. CDR3 sequence reads: CASSPIGGRSSYEQYF. The DNA for the CDR3 is TGTGCCAGCAGTCCTATCGGAGGGAGGAGCTCCTACGAGCAGTACTTC.

This sequence joins TRBV6-5 and TRBJ2-7, with TRBD2 as a possible D gene (6 bases). Trimming pared 2 bases from V and 7 bases from J, leaving 24 bases between. From germline, CDR1 is MNHEY and CDR2 SVGAGI. The CDR3 length is 17 residues. This chain's CDR3 is CASSYEPPSVNPLEQYF. CDR3 DNA: TGTGCCAGCAGTTACGAACCTCCTAGCGTCAACCCCCTGGAGCAGTACTTC.

The chain is built from TRBV15 and TRBJ2-5; 11 bases match TRBD1. Unmatched junction bases numbered 6, after V lost 4 bases and J lost 5 bases. This CDR3 comprises 15 residues. Germline loops: CDR1 LNHNV, CDR2 YYDKDF (reference sequence). CDR3 coding DNA: TGTGCCACCAGCAACGGACAGGGGGCAGGGGAGACCCAGTACTTC. Amino acids: CATSNGQGAGETQYF. Supplemented by reference TRBV15 and TRBJ2-5, the full variable domain reads DAMVIQNPRYQVTQFGKPVTLSCSQTLNHNVMYWYQQKSSQAPKLLFHYYDKDFNNEADTPDNFQSRRPNTSFCFLDIRSPGLGDTAMYLCATSNGQGAGETQYFGPGTRLLVL.

This CDR3 is CSARALGTALGQPQHF. CDR3 DNA: TGCAGTGCTAGAGCGCTTGGGACAGCCTTAGGACAGCCCCAGCATTTT. The rearrangement uses TRBV20-1 and TRBJ1-5; 7 positions agree with TRBD1. The junction had 13 bases not matched to a gene; V was cut back by 1 base and J by 7 bases. Germline CDR1 and CDR2: DFQATT and SNEGSKA (reference sequence). CDR3 length: 16 residues.

This clonotype has a handful of counts. The limits of the CDR3 on the DNA are not certain, so only TCRdb's listed CDR3 is given. This rearrangement joins TRBV7-9 to TRBJ1-1; the table's D call, TRBD1, has no DNA check behind it. The CDR3 is 19 amino acids in total, end residues counted. Per germline, CDR1 SEHNR and CDR2 FQNEAQ (reference sequence). The CDR3 reads CASSIYLCSVGDRGTEAFF.

The gene calls are TRBV2 and TRBJ2-2; D not resolved. The V gene lost 5 bases and the J gene lost 7 bases, with 14 bases spanning the gap. Germline CDR1 SNHLY, CDR2 FYNNEI. This CDR3 is 14 amino acids long. CDR3 region: CASSPAPWFGELFF. CDR3 coding DNA: TGTGCCAGCAGTCCTGCGCCCTGGTTCGGGGAGCTGTTTTTT.

The chain combines TRBV7-9 with TRBJ2-2; 10 bases agree with TRBD1. The CDR3 totals 16 residues. J gave up 4 bases and V 7 bases, and 9 bases lay outside the gene matches. Germline V gene sequence: CDR1 SEHNR, CDR2 FQNEAQ (reference sequence). CDR3 in DNA: TGTGCCAGCACGACACAGGGGACAGGGGCCACCGGGGAGCTGTTTTTT. Its protein product is CASTTQGTGATGELFF.

This clonotype was seen repeatedly, ten times or more. V usage is TRBV5-4 and J usage is TRBJ1-5; TRBD1 aligns across 9 bases. Germline CDR1 SGHNT, CDR2 YYREEE (reference sequence). This CDR3 region has 14 residues. With 4 bases clipped from V and 7 bases from J, the junction kept 6 bases outside the gene matches. The CDR3 coding sequence is TGTGCCAGCAGCCAACAGGGACAGGGCCAGCCCCAGCATTTT. Translation gives CASSQQGQGQPQHF.

The CDR3 sequence is CASSRDLKSGPYF. DNA for the CDR3: TGTGCCAGCAGTCGGGACTTAAAATCCGGGCCATACTTC. The chain couples TRBV28 to TRBJ2-5; the D gene is possibly TRBD2 (6 bases). V gave up 5 bases and J gave up 14 bases, with 21 bases separating them. The V gene's germline CDR1 is MDHEN and CDR2 SYDVKM. CDR3 size: 13 residues.

J is TRBJ2-7 and V is TRBV10-3; D unresolved. This CDR3 is built from 10 residues. Germline assignment: CDR1 ENHRY and CDR2 SYGVKD. Trimming stripped 0 bases from V and 12 bases from J, with 6 bases between. CDR3 DNA: TGTGCCATCAGTGAGTCGAAGAGGTACGTC. Translating it yields CAISESKRYV.

The gene calls are TRBV11-2 and TRBJ2-7, with TRBD2 identical over 9 bases. After removal of 5 bases from V and 3 bases from J, the junction contained 11 bases not matched to a gene. Germline V gene data show CDR1 as SGHAT and CDR2 as FQNNGV. CDR3 size: 16 residues. The CDR3 sequence is CASSPIAGVQGYEQYF. In DNA, the CDR3 is TGTGCCAGCAGCCCAATAGCGGGAGTACAAGGCTACGAGCAGTACTTC.

This clonotype was recorded many times. V and J are TRBV6-1 and TRBJ1-6; 8 nucleotides agree with TRBD1. From germline, CDR1 is MNHNS and CDR2 SASEGT. This CDR3 is built from 16 residues. V lost 6 bases and J lost 7; bases outside the gene matches: 11. The CDR3 bases are TGTGCCAGCAGCCCTTCGACAGGGGATATAAATTCACCCCTCCACTTT. Translation: CASSPSTGDINSPLHF.

The rearrangement joins TRBV11-2 to TRBJ2-7; 8 nucleotides align to TRBD1. Germline assignment: CDR1 SGHAT and CDR2 FQNNGV. Unmatched junction bases numbered 14, after V lost 5 bases and J lost 5 bases. The CDR3 consists of 16 residues. CDR3 bases: TGTGCCAGCAGCCCCCGCCCCGGGACAGGCCGCCACGAGCAGTACTTC. Translated, it gives CASSPRPGTGRHEQYF.

The chain couples TRBV7-9 to TRBJ1-1; 9 bases align to TRBD1. Losses at the gene ends were 8 bases for V and 6 bases for J; bases not matched to a gene: 16. Germline CDR1 reads SEHNR; CDR2 reads FQNEAQ (reference sequence). CDR3 length: 16 amino acids. The CDR3, as DNA: TGTGCCAGCGCCCGCGGACGGGACAGGGTCATGGCTGAAGCTTTCTTT. Protein product: CASARGRDRVMAEAFF.

The chain employs TRBV7-2 and TRBJ1-2; D call uncertain. The V gene's germline CDR1 is SGHTA and CDR2 FQGNSA. CDR3 size: 14 residues. V lost 1 base to trimming and J lost 4 bases, with 10 bases between them. CDR3 protein: CASSLVRAGYGYTF. The CDR3 nucleotides are TGTGCCAGCAGCTTAGTAAGGGCGGGCTATGGCTACACCTTC.

Worth noting for this clonotype: The junction does not match germline at one end; this may be a read error. This chain links TRBV2 with TRBJ1-1, with TRBD1 matching 7 bases. The CDR3 sequence is 14 residues long. Germline loops: CDR1 SNHLY, CDR2 FYNNEI. The CDR3 region is CATSETGTDTEAFF. CDR3 DNA sequence: TGTGCCACCAGTGAGACCGGGACAGACACTGAAGCTTTCTTT.

Ten or more counts support this clonotype. V gene TRBV9 combines with J gene TRBJ1-2, with D possibly being TRBD1 (6 bases). V lost 3 bases and J 6 bases, leaving 21 bases between the germline ends. The CDR3 totals 16 residues. Germline CDR1 and CDR2: SGDLS and YYNGEE. The CDR3 DNA reads TGTGCCAGCAGCGCACCCCGAGGTGGGGGACAAGATGGCTACACCTTC. This encodes CASSAPRGGGQDGYTF. Variable domain in full (rest from reference TRBV9 and TRBJ1-2): DSGVTQTPKHLITATGQRVTLRCSPRSGDLSVYWYQQSLDQGLQFLIQYYNGEERAKGNILERFSAQQFPDLHSELNLSSLELGDSALYFCASSAPRGGGQDGYTFGSGTRLTVV.

The V gene is TRBV2, the J gene TRBJ1-1, with D tentatively TRBD1 (5 bases). The V gene lost 6 bases and the J gene lost 1 base, with 18 bases spanning the gap. From germline, CDR1 is SNHLY and CDR2 FYNNEI. The CDR3 length is 16 residues. As DNA, the CDR3 is TGTGCCAGCAGCCCCAGATTGACAGCCAGGAACACTGAAGCTTTCTTT. Translated, it gives CASSPRLTARNTEAFF.

Remarks on this clonotype: A much larger clone differs by one base, so this may be a read error. The chain couples TRBV5-1 to TRBJ1-1, with 9 bases aligning to TRBD1. The germline CDR1 and CDR2 sequences are SGHRS and YFSETQ. The CDR3 spans 15 residues. The V segment lost 2 bases and the J segment 9 bases; nucleotides outside the gene matches: 11. The CDR3 loop reads CASSLRTGVESQAFF. As DNA, the CDR3 is TGCGCCAGCAGCTTACGGACAGGGGTTGAGTCGCAAGCTTTCTTT.

As to this clonotype: A clone one base away is much larger, so this may be a read error. The chain employs TRBV6-6 and TRBJ2-7; D possibly corresponds to TRBD1 (5 bases). CDR1 is MNHNY and CDR2 is SVGAGI in the germline V gene (reference sequence). The CDR3 is 12 amino acids. V lost 6 bases, J lost 6 bases, and 12 bases lay in between. The CDR3 protein is CASRGPVPEQYF. As DNA, the CDR3 is TGTGCCAGCAGGGGGCCAGTCCCCGAGCAGTACTTC.

This chain connects TRBV10-3 to TRBJ1-1; 7 bases are a match to TRBD1. There are 16 residues in the CDR3. V shed 3 bases and J 6 bases; nucleotides not matched to a gene: 13. Germline CDR1 and CDR2: ENHRY and SYGVKD. CDR3 nucleotides: TGTGCCATCAGTGACCAACCCGACAGGGATCGGTCTGAAGCTTTCTTT. As protein: CAISDQPDRDRSEAFF.

The chain has TRBV7-2 and TRBJ1-5, with unresolved D. CDR1 and CDR2 from the germline V gene are SGHTA and FQGNSA. Trimming took off 1 base at V and 7 bases at J, with 14 bases between the two ends. The CDR3 is 15 residues long. The CDR3 is CASSLGGETGQPQHF. The CDR3 DNA reads as TGTGCCAGCAGCTTAGGTGGGGAGACGGGGCAGCCCCAGCATTTT.

The V and J genes are TRBV25-1 and TRBJ2-7, with TRBD2 matching over 8 bases. The V segment lost 2 bases and the J segment 1 base; nucleotides outside the gene matches: 4. The CDR3 consists of 15 residues. Germline-derived CDR1 and CDR2 are MGHDK and SYGVNS. The DNA for the CDR3 is TGTGCCAGCAGTGAAGGGGCTAGCGGGTCCTACGAGCAGTACTTC. As protein: CASSEGASGSYEQYF.

The J gene is TRBJ2-7, the V gene TRBV28; TRBD2 aligns across 11 bases. V lost 5 bases, J lost 7 bases, and 16 bases stayed unmatched. Germline V gene sequence: CDR1 MDHEN, CDR2 SYDVKM. The CDR3 length is 17 residues. CDR3 DNA: TGTGCCAGCAGTCTTCTTCCTCCGGGACTAGCGGCGGGTGAGCAGTACTTC. Translating it yields CASSLLPPGLAAGEQYF.